What follows describes a single T cell receptor beta chain. Its matching antigen is unknown. These data are taken from a study of a mutant IDH1 vaccine in newly diagnosed glioma. Looking at the study overall: V12 fell at week 35 and V13, the study end, at week 47.

The repertoire was sequenced with immunoSEQ multiplex PCR; TCRdb's copy has only in-frame clones and lacks some. The data show fewer than 45,000 clones, with around 86% seen just once and approximately 4.7% held by the top ten. Sample time point: week 35, safety follow-up. Topical imiquimod was applied with each vaccine dose, which held 300 ug of mutant IDH1 20-mer peptide. The specimen was PBMCs, collected from a glioma patient whose treatment included an IDH1 peptide vaccine. The TCR was taken from a woman between 40 and 55 years old with glioma. Some clones in this sample may be carry-over from other donors' samples.

Written as DNA, the CDR3 is TGTGCCAGCAGCCTAAGAGATTCCGGGACAGGGGGGAATGAGCAGTTCTTC. Translating it yields CASSLRDSGTGGNEQFF. V is TRBV7-6 and J is TRBJ2-1; 11 nucleotides match TRBD1. With 5 bases clipped from V and 7 bases from J, the junction kept 13 bases outside the gene matches. The CDR3 is 17 amino acids. Germline CDR1 and CDR2: SGHVS and FNYEAQ. The whole variable domain, filled in from reference TRBV7-6 and TRBJ2-1, reads GAGVSQSPRYKVTKRGQDVALRCDPISGHVSLYWYRQALGQGPEFLTYFNYEAQQDKSGLPNDRFSAERPEGSISTLTIQRTEQRDSAMYRCASSLRDSGTGGNEQFFGPGTRLTVL.